This T cell receptor (beta chain) was found in a study of response to subunit inactivated influenza vaccine. This CDR3 is 15 amino acids long. The V gene's germline CDR1 is SGDLS and CDR2 YYNGEE. V lost 4 bases to trimming and J lost 2 bases, with 15 bases between them. A single record per CDR3 protein comes from TCRdb applying MiXCR to the RT-PCR reads. The sample has hundreds of thousands of distinct CDR3 sequences, 14% seen once. This clonotype was detected only a few times. The chain employs TRBV9 and TRBJ1-2; a possible D gene is TRBD1 (6 bases). Here the sequenced sample was PBMCs from blood, taken 14 to 15 days before vaccination. This TCR derives from a man in his fifties or sixties who received an inactivated influenza vaccine. The CDR3 DNA reads as TGTGCCAGCAGCCCTAGGGGGGAAGGAAACTATGGCTACACCTTC. Its translation is CASSPRGEGNYGYTF.